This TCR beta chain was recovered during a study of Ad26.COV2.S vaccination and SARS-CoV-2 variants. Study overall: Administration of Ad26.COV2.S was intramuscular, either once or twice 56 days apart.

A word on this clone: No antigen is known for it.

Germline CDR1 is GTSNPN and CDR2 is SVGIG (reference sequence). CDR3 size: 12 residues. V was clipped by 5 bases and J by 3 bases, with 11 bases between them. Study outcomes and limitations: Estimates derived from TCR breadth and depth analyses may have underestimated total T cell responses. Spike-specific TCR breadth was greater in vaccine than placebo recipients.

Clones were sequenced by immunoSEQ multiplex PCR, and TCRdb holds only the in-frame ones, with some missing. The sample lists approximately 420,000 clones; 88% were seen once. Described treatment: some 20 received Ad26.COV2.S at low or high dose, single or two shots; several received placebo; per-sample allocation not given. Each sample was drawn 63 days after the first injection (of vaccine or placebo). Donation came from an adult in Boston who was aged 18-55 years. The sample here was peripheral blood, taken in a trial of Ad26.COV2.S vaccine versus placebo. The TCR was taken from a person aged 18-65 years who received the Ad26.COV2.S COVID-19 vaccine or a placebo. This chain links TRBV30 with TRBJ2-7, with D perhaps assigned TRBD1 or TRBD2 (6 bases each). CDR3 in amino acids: CAWAGGGYEQYF. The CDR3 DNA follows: TGTGCCTGGGCTGGAGGGGGCTACGAGCAGTACTTC. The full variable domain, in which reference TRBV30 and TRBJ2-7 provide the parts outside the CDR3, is SQTIHQWPATLVQPVGSPLSLECTVEGTSNPNLYWYRQAAGRGLQLLFYSVGIGQISSEVPQNLSASRPQDRQFILSSKKLLLSDSGFYLCAWAGGGYEQYFGPGTRLTVT.